The clone carrying this T cell receptor beta chain was seen repeatedly, ten times or more. This entry belongs to a study of early T cells in non-severe SARS-CoV-2 infection. Whole-study context: Chains stayed unpaired after sequencing of bulk RNA from unsorted whole blood.

TCRdb re-analysed the 5' RACE reads in MiXCR, keeping a single row per CDR3 protein. Found here are over 30,000 distinct CDR3 sequences, 5% to 7% of them singletons; the top ten hold 7.5% to 8%. Trimming cost V 7 bases and J 1 base; bases outside gene matches: 5. CDR3 length equals 14 residues. Input material: whole blood. The rearrangement joins TRBV12-3 or TRBV12-4 to TRBJ2-5; 8 bases are a match to TRBD2. This clonotype originated in an adult who was a healthcare worker with PCR-confirmed SARS-CoV-2 infection or an uninfected control (not recorded which). The CDR3 spells CASTRTSLQETQYF. CDR3 nucleotide sequence: TGTGCCAGCACCCGGACTAGCCTCCAAGAGACCCAGTACTTC.